This T cell receptor (beta chain) was obtained from a study of control samples from healthy donors and cancer patients (dated by TCRdb to the early 2020s). Library generation was performed with the immunoSEQ multiplex PCR assay. TCRdb mirrors the immuneACCESS table, restricted to in-frame sequences. Some clones are absent from its copies; in checked studies, under half trace to an unresolved V gene, and the reason for the others is unknown. The sample profile shows 170,000 or so clones; approximately 95% of them were found once. More than 1.2% of the sample is held by the ten biggest clonotypes. V is trimmed back by 4 bases and J by 6 bases, and the junction contains 15 bases that no gene match accounts for. The CDR3 runs 17 residues from the cysteine to the phenylalanine. The sequence is cut down to CDR3 DNA, 51 bases in frame from base 1. Per the germline V gene, SGHRS is the CDR1 and YFSETQ is the CDR2.

For this clone: The antigen it recognizes is unknown. Base qualities are not at hand, and no much larger clone is one base apart.

The V and J segments used are TRBV5-1 and TRBJ2-7; the central 11 bases match TRBD2. Sequenced: blood. This TCR derives from a man aged 18 to 35 in good health. The CDR3 has the sequence CASSRGLAAPSGGEQYF. The sequenced DNA: TGCGCCAGCAGCCGGGGACTAGCGGCCCCGTCCGGGGGCGAGCAGTACTTC. Reference TRBV5-1 and TRBJ2-7 proteins supply the regions before and after the CDR3; the full variable domain is: KAGVTQTPRYLIKTRGQQVTLSCSPISGHRSVSWYQQTPGQGLQFLFEYFSETQRNKGNFPGRFSGRQFSNSRSEMNVSTLELGDSALYLCASSRGLAAPSGGEQYFGPGTRLTVT.